One and the same sample provided the 14 T cell receptor beta chains below, sequenced in a study of regulatory T cells. Points from the study as a whole: In CD3G-deficient patients, conventional CD4+ T cells were enriched for hydrophobic CDR3 residues at positions 6 and 7.

These receptors have no identified antigens. The primer mix had 52 TRBV and 13 TRBJ primers. Here immunoSEQ multiplex PCR was the method, and the copy in TCRdb shows in-frame clones only, minus some. The repertoire includes 30,000 to 40,000 clones, 85% to 95% of them detected once, and about 0.99% sits in the top ten. The specimen sequenced was conventional CD4+ T cells sorted from blood. The receptors stem from a child aged 2 to 15 with CD3G deficiency.

This chain links TRBV19 with TRBJ1-1; a weak D match, TRBD1 (5 bases). Germline CDR1 is LNHDA and CDR2 is SQIVND (reference sequence). The V end was cut by 6 bases, the J end by 1 base, with 9 bases between. This CDR3 contains 13 residues. This CDR3 is CASRRRANTEAFF. CDR3 sequence (DNA): TGTGCCAGTAGGCGCAGGGCGAACACTGAAGCTTTCTTT.

J is TRBJ2-6 and V is TRBV28, with 7 bases identical to TRBD1. Germline loops: CDR1 MDHEN, CDR2 SYDVKM. V shed 6 bases, J shed 2 bases, and the junction held 1 base outside the gene matches. The CDR3 has 14 residues. The CDR3 DNA is TGTGCCAGCAGCGACAGGGCTGGGGCCAACGTCCTGACTTTC. Amino acid sequence: CASSDRAGANVLTF.

The chain links TRBV5-1 to TRBJ2-2; D is ambiguous. Trimming removed 4 bases from V and 4 bases from J, with 8 bases in between. Per the germline V gene, CDR1 is SGHRS and CDR2 is YFSETQ. The CDR3 runs to 13 residues. CDR3 residues: CASSPLGTGELFF. CDR3 nucleotide sequence: TGCGCCAGCAGCCCCTTGGGCACCGGGGAGCTGTTTTTT.

This sequence joins TRBV11-2 and TRBJ2-2; D uncertain. V was pared by 1 base and J by 8 bases, with 11 bases between. The CDR3 contains 14 residues. CDR1 is SGHAT, CDR2 FQNNGV, per germline. The CDR3 coding sequence is TGTGCCAGCAGCTTAGTCCCACTGGGTGGGGAGCTGTTTTTT. Translation: CASSLVPLGGELFF.

The chain is built from TRBV21-1 and TRBJ2-7; the D segment call TRBD2 is taken from the table without a DNA check. TRBV21-1 is a pseudogene. The CDR3 loop spans 16 amino acids. CDR3 nucleotides: TGTGCCAGCAGCAAGAAGCGGGAGGGCCTCTCCTACGAGCAGTACTTC. It yields the protein CASSKKREGLSYEQYF.

The chain carries TRBV6-1 and TRBJ2-3; D is ambiguous. This CDR3 has 13 residues. In germline, CDR1 is MNHNS, CDR2 SASEGT. V was clipped by 2 bases and J by 3 bases, with 6 bases between them. CDR3 nucleotide sequence: TGTGCCAGCAGTGAAATTGGGACAGATACGCAGTATTTT. It translates to CASSEIGTDTQYF.

This chain connects TRBV5-1 to TRBJ2-7; D uncertain. V dropped 2 bases and J dropped 3 bases, with 12 bases sitting between them. The germline CDR1 and CDR2 sequences are SGHRS and YFSETQ. This CDR3 contains 14 residues. The CDR3 nucleotides read TGCGCCAGCAGCTTCGGCACGGATGGCTACGAGCAGTACTTC. Protein product: CASSFGTDGYEQYF.

The chain is built from TRBV5-1 and TRBJ2-1, with D unresolved. The CDR3 is 14 residues long. Germline values: CDR1 SGHRS, CDR2 YFSETQ. Trimming pared 4 bases from V and 2 bases from J, leaving 10 bases between. The CDR3 protein is CASSDGRPYNEQFF. The CDR3 DNA is TGCGCCAGCAGCGACGGCAGGCCCTACAATGAGCAGTTCTTC.

The chain combines TRBV10-3 with TRBJ2-6; D is ambiguous. With 3 bases removed from V and 2 bases from J, the gap between germline ends came to 8 bases. The CDR3 spans 15 residues. Germline V gene lookup returns CDR1 ENHRY and CDR2 SYGVKD. CDR3 bases: TGTGCCATCAGTGATCAGCTAGCTGGGGCCAACGTCCTGACTTTC. This translates into CAISDQLAGANVLTF.

A remark on this clone: Sequence at one end of the junction differs from germline and may be a read error. The genes are TRBV6-6 and TRBJ2-7; D remains ambiguous. Per the germline V gene, CDR1 is MNHNY and CDR2 is SVGAGI (reference sequence). This CDR3 is 13 amino acids long. In DNA, the CDR3 is TGTGCCAGCAGTAACTCGTTCACTGTCAAGCAGTACTTC. The encoded protein is CASSNSFTVKQYF.

This chain uses TRBV28 with TRBJ2-3; D gene ambiguous. Germline CDR1 is MDHEN and CDR2 is SYDVKM. The V end was cut by 6 bases, the J end by 3 bases, with 16 bases between. The CDR3 sequence is 15 residues long. Written as DNA, the CDR3 is TGTGCCAGCAGCCGGCGCTGGCAGGCTACAGATACGCAGTATTTT. Amino acid sequence: CASSRRWQATDTQYF.

The chain combines TRBV18 with TRBJ2-7; D gene ambiguous. The V gene's germline CDR1 is KGHSH and CDR2 LQKENI. Between the trimmed V and J ends, which lost 0 bases and 4 bases, there was a span of 10 bases. The CDR3 contains 14 residues. DNA for the CDR3: TGTGCCAGCTCACCACCGTCGACACCTTACGAGCAGTACTTC. This sequence encodes CASSPPSTPYEQYF.

CDR3 sequence reads: CASSPGQGAPAFF. CDR3 DNA: TGTGCCAGCAGTCCAGGACAGGGGGCGCCTGCTTTCTTT. This chain connects TRBV6-6 to TRBJ1-1, with TRBD1 identical over 11 bases. Trimming removed 5 bases from V and 11 bases from J; junction bases left unmatched: 7. Germline V lookup: CDR1 MNHNY, CDR2 SVGAGI (reference sequence). This CDR3 has 13 amino acids.

This clone was seen just once. The V and J genes are TRBV7-8 and TRBJ2-5, with D uncertain. V dropped 2 bases and J dropped 9 bases, with 16 bases sitting between them. CDR3 length: 14 residues. Germline-derived CDR1 and CDR2 are SGHVS and FQNEAQ. The CDR3 sequence: CASSLTRREGSQYF. In DNA form, the CDR3 reads TGTGCCAGCAGCTTAACCCGACGAGAAGGTTCCCAGTACTTC.